This T cell receptor beta chain was profiled in a study of regulatory T cells in long-lasting Graves disease. This clonotype was counted ten times or more. As yet, its antigen is unknown. TCR beta libraries were built with iRepertoire HTBI primers and Arm-PCR of CDR3 regions. TCRdb itself ran the multiplex PCR reads through MiXCR, one entry per CDR3 protein. This repertoire shows approximately 440,000 distinct CDR3 sequences, roughly 15% found once; its top ten account for 9.5% to 15%. The time point here: newly diagnosed GD, antithyroid drugs for less than 3 months. Scientists built the TCR library using RNA that was extracted from PBMCs. Findings of the study overall: TRBV28, TRBJ1-2 and TRBJ2-5 emerged as the favored segments in persistent disease. Persistent patients shared 2,500 to 3,000 public clonotypes among themselves. Newly diagnosed patients shared fewer, at about a thousand.

Germline V lookup: CDR1 MNHEY, CDR2 SVGAGI. With V trimmed by 2 bases and J by 5 bases, 7 bases remained unmatched. CDR3 length: 16 amino acids. The sample also formed part of further work on T cells in Graves' hyperthyroidism and ophthalmopathy.

The receptor comes from a man aged 40-49 years with Graves disease. The chain couples TRBV6-5 to TRBJ2-2; the match to TRBD2 covers 8 bases. The source was peripheral blood mononuclear cells (PBMCs), collected at new diagnosis, from a patient treated with antithyroid drugs. The CDR3: CASSYLSGSGTGELFF. CDR3 DNA sequence: TGTGCCAGCAGTTACCTCAGCGGGAGTGGGACCGGGGAGCTGTTTTTT.